This TCR beta chain was sequenced during a study of T cell changes during pregnancy in multiple sclerosis. This clone was observed a few times. V shed 5 bases and J shed 7 bases, with 9 bases lying between them. Germline V gene sequence: CDR1 MDHEN, CDR2 SYDVKM. CDR3 length: 13 amino acids. Sequencing was performed with immunoSEQ multiplex PCR; in TCRdb, only in-frame clones are kept and a portion is missing. The sample lists roughly 55,000 clones; roughly 90% were seen once. Sequences were derived from CD4+ T cells from peripheral blood mononuclear cells, sampled after pregnancy. This sequence joins TRBV28 and TRBJ1-6; no reliable D call. The sequence was obtained from a female donor in good health, enrolled as a control in a pregnancy study. DNA of the CDR3: TGTGCCAGCAGTCCCCGGTGGAATTCACCCCTCCACTTT. It specifies CASSPRWNSPLHF.